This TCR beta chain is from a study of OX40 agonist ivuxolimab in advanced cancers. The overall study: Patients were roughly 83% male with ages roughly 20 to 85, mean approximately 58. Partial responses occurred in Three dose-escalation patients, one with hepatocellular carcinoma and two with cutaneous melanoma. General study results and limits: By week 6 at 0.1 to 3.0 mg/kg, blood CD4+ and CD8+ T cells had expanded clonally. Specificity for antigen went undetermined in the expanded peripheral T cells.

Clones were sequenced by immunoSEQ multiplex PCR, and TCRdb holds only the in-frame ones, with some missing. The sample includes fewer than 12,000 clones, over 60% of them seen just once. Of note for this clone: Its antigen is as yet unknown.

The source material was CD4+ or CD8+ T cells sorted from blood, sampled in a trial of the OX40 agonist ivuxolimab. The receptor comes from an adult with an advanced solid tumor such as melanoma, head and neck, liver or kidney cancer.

CDR3 bases: TGTGCCAGCAGTTTAGGGACTAGCGGGAGGGCCCACGAGCAGTACTTC. Its protein product is CASSLGTSGRAHEQYF. This chain uses TRBV28 with TRBJ2-7; TRBD2 aligns across 16 bases. The CDR3 has 16 residues. V was clipped by 2 bases and J by 5 bases; unmatched bases: 3. Germline lookup yields CDR1 MDHEN and CDR2 SYDVKM.